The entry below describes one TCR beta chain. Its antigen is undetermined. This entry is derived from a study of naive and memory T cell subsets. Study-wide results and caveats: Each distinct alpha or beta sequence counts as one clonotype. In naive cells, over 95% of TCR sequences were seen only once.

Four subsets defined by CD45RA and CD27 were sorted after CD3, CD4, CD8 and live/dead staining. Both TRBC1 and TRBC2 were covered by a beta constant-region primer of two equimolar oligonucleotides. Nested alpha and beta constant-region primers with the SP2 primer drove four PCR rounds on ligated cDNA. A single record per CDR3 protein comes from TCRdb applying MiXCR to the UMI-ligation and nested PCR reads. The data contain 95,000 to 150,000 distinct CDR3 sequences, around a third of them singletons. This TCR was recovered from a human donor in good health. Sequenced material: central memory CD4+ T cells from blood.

As DNA, the CDR3 is TGCAGTGCTAGTCTACGAGCCGGCCAGGGCTACTTC. Translating it yields CSASLRAGQGYF. The V gene is TRBV20-1, the J gene TRBJ2-4; tentative D call: TRBD1 (5 bases). Germline CDR1 and CDR2: DFQATT and SNEGSKA (reference sequence). Trimming stripped 3 bases from V and 16 bases from J, with 19 bases between. The CDR3 consists of 12 residues.